This TCR beta chain was recorded in a study of blood T cell repertoires in COVID-19. Study overall: Spain, Italy and the United States supplied samples that represented acute and convalescent COVID-19.

The CDR3 totals 12 residues. Trimming removed 4 bases from V and 4 bases from J, with 7 bases in between. Germline V gene lookup returns CDR1 SNHLY and CDR2 FYNNEI. As for this clone: The sample contains more than one DNA sequence encoding this CDR3.

Clinical histories supplied by participants themselves formed the basis of cohort assignment. What the recovered Cohort 3 donors had was two negative PCRs, clearance, or symptom resolution. Per the original data handling: Estimated nucleated cell counts came from reference gene primer amplification. The assay was immunoSEQ multiplex PCR, and TCRdb's table has in-frame clones only and misses some. V and J calls plus clone size are reproduced from that table; the DNA served to infer D and trimming. The sample consists of a few hundred thousand clones, 80% to 90% of them appearing once. The sequenced sample consisted of PBMCs or T cells enriched from blood (not recorded which). The chain links TRBV2 to TRBJ1-2; no clear D. This clonotype was sampled from a woman aged 45-60 years who had recovered from COVID-19. For the CDR3, the DNA is TGTGCCAGCAGTGTGGCTAGCTATGGCTACACCTTC. Amino acids: CASSVASYGYTF.